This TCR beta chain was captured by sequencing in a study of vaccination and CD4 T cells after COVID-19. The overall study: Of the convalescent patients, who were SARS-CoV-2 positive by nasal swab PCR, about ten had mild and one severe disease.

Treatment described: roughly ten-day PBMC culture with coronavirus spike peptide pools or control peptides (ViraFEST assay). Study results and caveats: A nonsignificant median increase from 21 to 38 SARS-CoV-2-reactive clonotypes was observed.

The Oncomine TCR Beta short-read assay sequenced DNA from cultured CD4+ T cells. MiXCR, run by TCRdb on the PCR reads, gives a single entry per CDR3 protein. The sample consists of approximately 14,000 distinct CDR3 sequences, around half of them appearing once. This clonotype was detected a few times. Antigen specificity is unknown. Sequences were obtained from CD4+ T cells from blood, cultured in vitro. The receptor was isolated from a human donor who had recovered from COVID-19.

The CDR3 nucleotides read TGTGCCAGCAGTTTACGGGGCACAGATACGCAGTATTTT. As protein: CASSLRGTDTQYF. The chain uses TRBV27 and TRBJ2-3; D is unclear. The V end lost 2 bases, the J end lost 1 base, and 4 bases lay between the germline ends. CDR1 is MNHEY and CDR2 is SMNVEV in the germline V gene (reference sequence). This CDR3 has 13 amino acids.